These 26 T cell receptor beta chains came from one sample sequenced in a study of blood T cell repertoires in COVID-19. TCRdb's table, derived via immunoSEQ multiplex PCR, lists solely in-frame clones and lacks some. This table holds around 400,000 clones, about 90% found once. The specimen was peripheral blood. The source is a woman in her sixties or seventies with COVID-19, enrolled during active disease.

The chain links TRBV28 to TRBJ1-3; a possible D gene is TRBD1 (5 bases). V gave up 5 bases and J gave up 0 bases, with 11 bases separating them. Per germline, CDR1 MDHEN and CDR2 SYDVKM. CDR3 size: 15 residues. The CDR3 here is CASSLTGHSGNTIYF. The CDR3 DNA sequence: TGTGCCAGCAGTCTCACAGGACACTCTGGAAACACCATATATTTT.

The rearrangement uses TRBV19 and TRBJ1-2; perhaps TRBD1 as D (5 bases). The V gene's germline CDR1 is LNHDA and CDR2 SQIVND (reference sequence). Trimming cost V 1 base and J 7 bases, with 10 bases left between them. CDR3 length: 13 residues. The CDR3 region is CASSIAGGVGYTF. In nucleotides, the CDR3 is TGTGCCAGTAGTATAGCGGGGGGTGTTGGCTACACCTTC.

The V gene is TRBV6-1, the J gene TRBJ2-1, with TRBD2 matching over 11 bases. CDR3 length: 16 residues. V lost 4 bases, J lost 2 bases, and 4 bases stayed unmatched. Looked up from germline, CDR1 is MNHNS and CDR2 is SASEGT. The CDR3 sequence is CASSGQLAGAYNEQFF. The CDR3 region has the DNA TGTGCCAGCAGTGGCCAACTAGCGGGGGCCTACAATGAGCAGTTCTTC.

This clone was detected once. The chain has TRBV28 and TRBJ1-6; D is possibly TRBD1 (5 bases). Germline V CDR1 and CDR2: MDHEN, SYDVKM. The V gene lost 4 bases and the J gene lost 7 bases, with 14 bases spanning the gap. CDR3 length: 15 amino acids. In DNA, the CDR3 is TGTGCCAGCAGTTCAGAACAGCAGGGAAATTCACCCCTCCACTTT. Encoded protein: CASSSEQQGNSPLHF. The complete variable domain, with remaining parts taken from reference TRBV28 and TRBJ1-6, reads DVKVTQSSRYLVKRTGEKVFLECVQDMDHENMFWYRQDPGLGLRLIYFSYDVKMKEKGDIPEGYSVSREKKERFSLILESASTNQTSMYLCASSSEQQGNSPLHFGNGTRLTVT.

This chain joins TRBV3-1 (or the pseudogene TRBV3-2) and TRBJ2-3, with 12 nucleotides matching TRBD2. The CDR3 extends over 14 amino acids. Looked up from germline, CDR1 is LGHDT and CDR2 is YNNKEL (reference sequence). J gave up 7 bases and V 4 bases, and 3 bases lay outside the gene matches. The CDR3 DNA sequence: TGTGCCAGCAGCCGGACTAGCGGGGTTCATACGCAGTATTTT. It yields the protein CASSRTSGVHTQYF.

The CDR3 bases are TGTGCCAGCAGTGAGACAGGGGGCTATAGGTACACTGAAGCTTTCTTT. Translation gives CASSETGGYRYTEAFF. The V gene is TRBV2, the J gene TRBJ1-1; 10 bases match TRBD1. Germline lookup yields CDR1 SNHLY and CDR2 FYNNEI. The CDR3 loop spans 16 amino acids. V lost 3 bases and J lost 3; bases outside the gene matches: 7.

V and J are TRBV27 and TRBJ1-2; the match to TRBD1 covers 7 bases. Germline lookup yields CDR1 MNHEY and CDR2 SMNVEV (reference sequence). The CDR3 is 15 residues long. V gave up 5 bases and J gave up 0 bases; unmatched junction bases: 6. The CDR3 protein is CASSPTGRANYGYTF. As DNA, the CDR3 is TGTGCCAGCAGTCCGACAGGGAGAGCTAACTATGGCTACACCTTC.

This chain connects TRBV11-2 to TRBJ2-3; 7 nucleotides agree with TRBD2. V was clipped by 6 bases and J by 3 bases; unmatched bases: 6. There are 14 residues in the CDR3. Germline CDR1 is SGHAT and CDR2 is FQNNGV. CDR3 nucleotide sequence: TGTGCCAGCAGTAAGGGGAGGGTAACAGATACGCAGTATTTT. Amino acid sequence: CASSKGRVTDTQYF. Variable domain in full (rest from reference TRBV11-2 and TRBJ2-3): EAGVAQSPRYKIIEKRQSVAFWCNPISGHATLYWYQQILGQGPKLLIQFQNNGVVDDSQLPKDRFSAERLKGVDSTLKIQPAKLEDSAVYLCASSKGRVTDTQYFGPGTRLTVL.

This clone was recorded once. CDR3 sequence: CASSHGTGGVQPQHF. CDR3 nucleotides: TGTGCCAGCAGCCACGGGACAGGGGGCGTTCAGCCCCAGCATTTT. The chain couples TRBV7-2 to TRBJ1-5, with 12 bases fitting TRBD1. The CDR3 contains 15 residues. V was pared by 5 bases and J by 6 bases, with 5 bases of the junction left unmatched. Germline CDR1 SGHTA, CDR2 FQGNSA.

V and J are TRBV10-2 and TRBJ1-2; 12 nucleotides align to TRBD1. J was trimmed by 8 bases and V by 0 bases; bases with no gene match: 10. The germline V gene has CDR1 WSHSY and CDR2 SAAADI. CDR3 length: 17 residues. CDR3 amino acids: CASSESGTGGKVGGYTF. CDR3 DNA: TGCGCCAGCAGTGAGTCCGGGACAGGGGGCAAGGTTGGAGGCTACACCTTC.

The chain couples TRBV7-2 to TRBJ2-1, with 7 bases aligning to TRBD2. The CDR3 consists of 15 residues. V lost 5 bases, J lost 10 bases, and 14 bases stayed unmatched. Germline V gives CDR1 SGHTA, CDR2 FQGNSA. CDR3 coding DNA: TGTGCCAGCAGCCAGAGGGACTACTCCCGGGCGGAGCAGTTCTTC. Translation gives CASSQRDYSRAEQFF.

The rearrangement joins TRBV18 to TRBJ2-5; D is uncertain. Trimming left V 5 bases short and J 5 bases short, with 9 bases between. The CDR3 has 12 amino acids. From germline, CDR1 is KGHSH and CDR2 LQKENI. Written as DNA, the CDR3 is TGTGCCAGCTCAGAGAGCGAGGAGACCCAGTACTTC. Translation gives CASSESEETQYF.

The genes are TRBV2 and TRBJ1-6, with 7 bases that match TRBD1. CDR1 SNHLY and CDR2 FYNNEI come from the germline V gene. The CDR3 covers 14 residues. The junction had 0 bases not matched to a gene; V was cut back by 4 bases and J by 3 bases. Here the CDR3 DNA reads TGTGCCAGCAGTGGGACAGGCTATAATTCACCCCTCCACTTT. Amino acid sequence: CASSGTGYNSPLHF.

The genes are TRBV11-2 and TRBJ1-6; 8 nucleotides line up with TRBD1. J gave up 9 bases and V 5 bases, and 9 bases lay outside the gene matches. The CDR3 sequence is 15 residues long. Germline loops: CDR1 SGHAT, CDR2 FQNNGV. CDR3 in DNA: TGTGCCAGCAGCCAAATTGGACAGGGAGTTTCACCCCTCCACTTT. Translated, it gives CASSQIGQGVSPLHF.

This clone was recorded only once. The rearrangement links TRBV11-3 to TRBJ2-5; 7 nucleotides align to TRBD1. The germline V gene encodes CDR1 SGHNT and CDR2 YENEEA. Germline trimming cut 1 base from V and 3 bases from J; bases unmatched to any gene: 5. This CDR3 is built from 15 residues. Written as DNA, the CDR3 is TGTGCCAGCAGCTTAGGGGGACAGCCAGAAGAGACCCAGTACTTC. Its translation is CASSLGGQPEETQYF.

The chain carries TRBV6-6 and TRBJ1-5; D remains unclear. V lost 2 bases to trimming and J lost 5 bases, with 10 bases between them. CDR1 MNHNY and CDR2 SVGAGI come from the germline V gene (reference sequence). This CDR3 has 14 amino acids. Written as DNA, the CDR3 is TGTGCCAGCAGTTACCTTGAGGCGCATCAGCCCCAGCATTTT. Its translation: CASSYLEAHQPQHF.

The J gene is TRBJ2-7, the V gene TRBV6-1; 8 nucleotides agree with TRBD1. Germline V CDR1 and CDR2: MNHNS, SASEGT. J gave up 3 bases and V 2 bases, and 6 bases lay outside the gene matches. CDR3 length equals 15 residues. CDR3: CASSEWSGGVYEQYF. DNA for the CDR3: TGTGCCAGCAGTGAATGGTCAGGGGGCGTCTACGAGCAGTACTTC.

The genes are TRBV9 and TRBJ2-1, with TRBD2 as a possible D gene (5 bases). The germline CDR1 and CDR2 sequences are SGDLS and YYNGEE. V lost 1 base, J lost 7 bases, and 18 bases lay in between. The CDR3 sequence is 16 residues long. Written as DNA, the CDR3 is TGTGCCAGCAGCGTAAAAGGCGGGCCTTCCCCTAATGAGCAGTTCTTC. As protein: CASSVKGGPSPNEQFF.

CDR3 in amino acids: CASSQAAGRGGTEAFF. CDR3 bases: TGTGCCAGCAGCCAAGCGGCAGGCCGGGGGGGCACTGAAGCTTTCTTT. The chain joins TRBV3-1 (or the pseudogene TRBV3-2) to TRBJ1-1, with D possibly matching TRBD1 (5 bases). The germline V gene has CDR1 LGHDT and CDR2 YNNKEL (reference sequence). The CDR3 is 16 amino acids. The V end was cut by 1 base, the J end by 4 bases, with 16 bases between.

V is TRBV6-5 and J is TRBJ1-5; TRBD1 aligns across 7 bases. After removal of 5 bases from V and 2 bases from J, the junction contained 3 bases not matched to a gene. The CDR3 length is 14 residues. Germline loops: CDR1 MNHEY, CDR2 SVGAGI. CDR3 sequence reads: CASSTRGGNQPQHF. For the CDR3, the DNA is TGTGCCAGCAGTACCAGGGGGGGCAATCAGCCCCAGCATTTT.

The V gene is TRBV5-1, the J gene TRBJ2-2; D perhaps matches TRBD1 (6 bases). The CDR3 has 15 residues. Trimming shortened V by 7 bases and J by 6 bases, and 19 bases separated the two germline ends. The germline V gene has CDR1 SGHRS and CDR2 YFSETQ. The CDR3 here is CASLPPGAGAGELFF. The CDR3 DNA reads as TGCGCCAGCCTACCACCTGGGGCAGGGGCCGGGGAGCTGTTTTTT.

This clone turned up a few times. The chain uses TRBV7-9 and TRBJ2-1; perhaps TRBD1 as D (5 bases). The CDR3 consists of 17 residues. Trimming took off 4 bases at V and 1 base at J, with 17 bases between the two ends. Per germline, CDR1 SEHNR and CDR2 FQNEAQ (reference sequence). The CDR3 DNA sequence: TGTGCCAGCAGCTCGGGTAGGGGCCTCGGGTCCTACAATGAGCAGTTCTTC. Amino acid sequence: CASSSGRGLGSYNEQFF.

The V and J genes are TRBV6-5 and TRBJ2-3, with 9 bases that match TRBD2. Germline V gene data show CDR1 as MNHEY and CDR2 as SVGAGI. CDR3 length equals 14 residues. J lost 0 bases, V lost 10 bases, and 5 bases had no gene match. Written as DNA, the CDR3 is TGTGCCACGAAACTAGCGGGTAGCACAGATACGCAGTATTTT. Amino acids: CATKLAGSTDTQYF.

The chain couples TRBV6-5 to TRBJ1-5; the match to TRBD1 covers 10 bases. CDR1 and CDR2 (germline): MNHEY, SVGAGI. V lost 6 bases, J lost 7 bases, and 9 bases stayed unmatched. This CDR3 spans 15 amino acids. The CDR3 nucleotides read TGTGCCAGCAGATTGGACAGGGGGAGTTTCCAGCCCCAGCATTTT. It translates to CASRLDRGSFQPQHF.

This clone was detected only once. J is TRBJ1-4 and V is TRBV3-1 (or the pseudogene TRBV3-2); D remains unclear. Per the germline V gene, CDR1 is LGHDT and CDR2 is YNNKEL (reference sequence). The length of the CDR3 is 14 residues. The germline V and J ends were trimmed by 5 bases and 3 bases, with 10 bases remaining between them. The CDR3 sequence is CASSNRVANEKLFF. The DNA of the CDR3 is TGTGCCAGCAGCAACCGGGTTGCTAATGAAAAACTGTTTTTT.

The chain joins TRBV6-1 to TRBJ2-2, with D unclear. The V and J ends lost 3 bases and 6 bases respectively, with 11 bases between them. In germline, CDR1 is MNHNS, CDR2 SASEGT. CDR3 length: 14 amino acids. Written as DNA, the CDR3 is TGTGCCAGCAGTGAGGAGCAATGGGCCGGGGAGCTGTTTTTT. As protein: CASSEEQWAGELFF.